The 15 T cell receptor beta chains below all came from one sample that was sequenced in a study of PD-1 blockade in classical Hodgkin lymphoma. Repertoires were generated with immunoSEQ multiplex PCR, while TCRdb's copy carries only in-frame clones and drops some. The repertoire holds around 16,000 clones, with 80% to 85% as singletons. Brentuximab vedotin exposure varied among the patients, all of whom had relapsed after autologous stem cell transplantation. This specimen consisted of peripheral blood mononuclear cells (PBMCs), obtained before the second cycle of nivolumab. These receptors came from a human donor with classical Hodgkin lymphoma.

In nucleotides, the CDR3 is TGCGCCAGCAGCGAACAACATGGGGCCGGGGAGCTGTTTTTT. This encodes CASSEQHGAGELFF. This chain uses TRBV10-1 with TRBJ2-2; D unresolved. Germline V gene sequence: CDR1 WNHNN, CDR2 SYGVQD (reference sequence). The CDR3 totals 14 residues. V was shortened by 6 bases and J by 6 bases, with 14 bases between the two germline ends.

V gene TRBV2 combines with J gene TRBJ1-5; D call uncertain. V was trimmed by 3 bases and J by 5 bases, leaving 11 bases between them. Germline CDR1 is SNHLY and CDR2 is FYNNEI. There are 14 residues in the CDR3. The CDR3, as DNA: TGTGCCAGCAGTGAGATGGAAGGTTATCAGCCCCAGCATTTT. Amino acid sequence: CASSEMEGYQPQHF.

The chain couples TRBV4-1 to TRBJ1-5, with unresolved D. CDR1 is MGHRA and CDR2 is YSYEKL in the germline V gene. The CDR3 length is 15 residues. Trimming took 3 bases from V and 0 from J, leaving 9 bases between them. The CDR3 DNA is TGCGCCAGCAGCCATGTCGGCGGTAGCAATCAGCCCCAGCATTTT. Its protein product is CASSHVGGSNQPQHF.

J is TRBJ2-2 and V is TRBV13; 14 bases match TRBD2. Per germline, CDR1 PRHDT and CDR2 FYEKMQ (reference sequence). This CDR3 contains 18 residues. V was clipped by 5 bases and J by 7 bases; unmatched bases: 12. CDR3 region: CASSLRLGLAGEGGELFF. In nucleotides, the CDR3 is TGTGCCAGCAGCCTGCGACTGGGACTAGCGGGAGAGGGCGGGGAGCTGTTTTTT.

The chain uses TRBV5-1 and TRBJ1-3; 7 bases match TRBD1. The V gene end was trimmed by 6 bases and the J gene end by 0 bases; junction bases not matched to a gene: 15. Germline values: CDR1 SGHRS, CDR2 YFSETQ. The CDR3 sequence is 18 residues long. CDR3 bases: TGCGCCAGCACAACCGGGACAGCGCGAACTTTCTCTGGAAACACCATATATTTT. This encodes CASTTGTARTFSGNTIYF.

J is TRBJ1-6 and V is TRBV7-9; a weak D match, TRBD1 (5 bases). This CDR3 comprises 14 residues. The germline V gene encodes CDR1 SEHNR and CDR2 FQNEAQ (reference sequence). Trimming pared 7 bases from V and 9 bases from J, leaving 16 bases between. The CDR3, as DNA: TGTGCCAGCACGTCCAGGGCACAAGGTTCACCCCTCCACTTT. Translation: CASTSRAQGSPLHF. Complete variable domain (other parts from reference TRBV7-9 and TRBJ1-6): DTGVSQNPRHKITKRGQNVTFRCDPISEHNRLYWYRQTLGQGPEFLTYFQNEAQLEKSRLLSDRFSAERPKGSFSTLEIQRTEQGDSAMYLCASTSRAQGSPLHFGNGTRLTVT.

The chain links TRBV5-1 to TRBJ2-1; D possibly uses TRBD1 or TRBD2 (5 bases each). Trimming removed 0 bases at V and 12 bases at J, with 13 bases between. Per the germline V gene, CDR1 is SGHRS and CDR2 is YFSETQ. The CDR3 spans 13 residues. Written as DNA, the CDR3 is TGCGCCAGCAGCTTGGCCAGGGACCAGGGGCAGTTCTTC. As protein: CASSLARDQGQFF.

About this clone: Other DNA sequences in the sample encode the same CDR3. The V gene is TRBV6-4, the J gene TRBJ1-1; TRBD1 matches 7 bases. Trimming took 6 bases from V and 2 from J; bases not matched to a gene: 6. Germline CDR1 is MRHNA and CDR2 is SNTAGT. This CDR3 is 14 amino acids long. The CDR3 loop reads CASRVGQENTEAFF. The DNA for the CDR3 is TGTGCCAGCAGAGTCGGACAGGAAAACACTGAAGCTTTCTTT.

The rearrangement links TRBV5-1 to TRBJ2-7; D is ambiguous. The V gene's germline CDR1 is SGHRS and CDR2 YFSETQ. V lost 2 bases and J lost 3, with 12 bases in between. The CDR3 consists of 14 residues. Written as DNA, the CDR3 is TGCGCCAGCAGCTTACAACGATTGGGCTACGAGCAGTACTTC. Protein: CASSLQRLGYEQYF.

The chain uses TRBV11-2 and TRBJ2-7, with D perhaps given as TRBD1 or TRBD2 (5 bases each). Germline-derived CDR1 and CDR2 are SGHAT and FQNNGV. Trimming took off 3 bases at V and 3 bases at J, with 9 bases between the two ends. This CDR3 comprises 13 residues. The CDR3 protein is CASSFRGVYEQYF. The CDR3, as DNA: TGTGCCAGCAGCTTCCGGGGCGTCTACGAGCAGTACTTC.

V gene TRBV6-1 combines with J gene TRBJ2-6; D not certain. The CDR3 has 13 residues. Trimming pared 3 bases from V and 5 bases from J, leaving 5 bases between. Per germline, CDR1 MNHNS and CDR2 SASEGT. This CDR3 reads CASSEAWANVLTF. DNA of the CDR3: TGTGCCAGCAGTGAGGCCTGGGCCAACGTCCTGACTTTC.

The chain uses TRBV6-5 and TRBJ1-1; 7 nucleotides align to TRBD1. Looked up from germline, CDR1 is MNHEY and CDR2 is SVGAGI. J lost 6 bases, V lost 2 bases, and 6 bases had no gene match. There are 14 residues in the CDR3. This CDR3 is CASSYVAGTAEAFF. The CDR3 DNA sequence: TGTGCCAGCAGTTACGTTGCCGGGACAGCTGAAGCTTTCTTT.

This chain connects TRBV27 to TRBJ2-7; the D is unclear. The V gene lost 1 base and the J gene lost 4 bases, with 14 bases spanning the gap. The CDR3 sequence is 15 residues long. Germline CDR1 reads MNHEY; CDR2 reads SMNVEV (reference sequence). The CDR3 spells CASSLYHGPRYEQYF. CDR3 DNA: TGTGCCAGCAGTTTATATCACGGGCCAAGGTACGAGCAGTACTTC.

The chain has TRBV30 and TRBJ2-5; perhaps TRBD2 as D (6 bases). CDR3 length: 11 residues. CDR1 is GTSNPN, CDR2 SVGIG, per germline (reference sequence). Trimming cost V 5 bases and J 4 bases, with 8 bases left between them. The CDR3 sequence: CAWAGGETQYF. As DNA, the CDR3 is TGTGCCTGGGCCGGGGGAGAGACCCAGTACTTC.

This sequence joins TRBV7-9 and TRBJ2-7; D may be TRBD1 (5 bases). This CDR3 contains 12 residues. Per the germline V gene, CDR1 is SEHNR and CDR2 is FQNEAQ (reference sequence). Trimming removed 5 bases from V and 12 bases from J, with 17 bases in between. The CDR3 spells CASSPDTPGPYF. The CDR3, as DNA: TGTGCCAGCAGCCCGGACACACCCGGTCCGTACTTC.